Shown below are 2 T cell receptor beta chains from a single sample sequenced in a study of T cells after yellow fever vaccination (dated by TCRdb to about 2019). The library was produced with 5' RACE. These reads were obtained on an Illumina NovaSeq 6000. The public reads were run again by TCRdb, first through fastp at Q25 and then through MiXCR, and only productive beta chains were kept. Every distinct CDR3 protein forms one entry, paired with its most common genes and DNA. The sample table contains 150,000 to 200,000 distinct CDR3 sequences; only one count was recorded for about 10% of them. The ten largest make up 36% of the sample. The treatment or condition label for this specimen denotes: live attenuated yellow fever vaccine strain. Sequenced material: CD8+ T cells sorted from PBMCs, taken 15 days after the yellow fever booster vaccination. The source is a man aged 18 to 29 who received the YFV17D yellow fever vaccine.

This clonotype was detected only a few times. This sequence joins TRBV9 and TRBJ1-4; D remains unclear. This CDR3 has 14 amino acids. CDR1 is SGDLS and CDR2 is YYNGEE in the germline V gene. V dropped 4 bases and J dropped 4 bases, with 11 bases sitting between them. CDR3 residues: CASSLTGSNEKLFF. CDR3 nucleotide sequence: TGTGCCAGCAGCTTAACCGGGAGTAATGAAAAACTGTTTTTT.

This clonotype was observed a handful of times. The chain links TRBV24-1 to TRBJ1-4; TRBD1 aligns across 7 bases. Per germline, CDR1 KGHDR and CDR2 SFDVKD. This CDR3 region has 12 residues. V trimming: 7 bases; J trimming: 8 bases; junction bases outside the gene matches: 3. In DNA, the CDR3 is TGTGCCACCAGGACAGGGTCCGAAAAACTGTTTTTT. Amino acids: CATRTGSEKLFF.